The clone carrying this TCR beta chain was seen just once. This sample stems from a study of cytomegalovirus exposure and HLA in healthy donors. A multiplex PCR was run with 60 Vbeta primers and 13 Jbeta primers. Using immunoSEQ multiplex PCR, the repertoire was profiled, and TCRdb retains in-frame clones only, with some absent. The data hold about 130,000 clones, with around four fifths observed a single time. CDR1 and CDR2 from the germline V gene are LGHNA and YSLEER. The CDR3 is 20 residues long. Losses at the gene ends were 0 bases for V and 6 bases for J; bases not matched to a gene: 18. The chain recombines TRBV4-3 with TRBJ2-3; TRBD2 agrees at 10 bases. This receptor was taken from a woman in her thirties or forties in good health and CMV-seropositive. Sample: PBMCs. CDR3 sequence reads: CASSQEAGGVLAGVRDTQYF. As DNA, the CDR3 is TGCGCCAGCAGCCAAGAGGCAGGGGGCGTCCTAGCGGGAGTTAGGGATACGCAGTATTTT.